The next 28 T cell receptor beta chains were all read from a single sample in a study of blood T cell repertoires in COVID-19. The repertoire was sequenced with immunoSEQ multiplex PCR; TCRdb's copy has only in-frame clones and lacks some. The sample consists of 42,000 or so clones, more than 75% of them appearing once. Material: peripheral blood. All receptors derive from a man older than 75 with acute or convalescent COVID-19.

The chain is built from TRBV19 and TRBJ2-1; D is possibly TRBD2 (6 bases). Germline V gene lookup returns CDR1 LNHDA and CDR2 SQIVND (reference sequence). The CDR3 consists of 12 residues. The V gene lost 3 bases and the J gene lost 6 bases, with 6 bases spanning the gap. CDR3 in DNA: TGTGCCAGTAGTATGGGGGGCAATGAGCAGTTCTTC. Translated, it gives CASSMGGNEQFF.

The CDR3 DNA is TGTGCCACCAGCAGGGTCCCGGGAGGCAATCAGCCCCAGCATTTT. Its translation: CATSRVPGGNQPQHF. V gene TRBV15 combines with J gene TRBJ1-5; no reliable D call. The CDR3 spans 15 residues. V was cut by 3 bases and J by 2 bases, with 11 bases left in between. Germline V gene sequence: CDR1 LNHNV, CDR2 YYDKDF (reference sequence).

The V gene is TRBV25-1, the J gene TRBJ2-1; D not resolved. Trimming pared 6 bases from V and 4 bases from J, leaving 13 bases between. Germline CDR1 reads MGHDK; CDR2 reads SYGVNS. The CDR3 extends over 14 amino acids. CDR3 loop: CASRASGGYNEQFF. CDR3 bases: TGTGCCAGCAGAGCTAGTGGCGGATACAATGAGCAGTTCTTC.

This chain uses TRBV29-1 with TRBJ1-1; no clear D. The V gene lost 5 bases and the J gene lost 2 bases, with 9 bases spanning the gap. CDR3 length: 12 amino acids. Germline V gives CDR1 SQVTM, CDR2 ANQGSEA. CDR3 protein: CSVLPGNTEAFF. CDR3 coding DNA: TGCAGCGTTCTGCCGGGAAACACTGAAGCTTTCTTT.

V gene TRBV2 combines with J gene TRBJ1-1, with 7 bases lining up with TRBD1. The trim removed 5 bases at V and 0 bases at J, leaving 9 bases unmatched. CDR1 and CDR2 (germline): SNHLY, FYNNEI. This CDR3 contains 16 residues. The CDR3 DNA reads as TGTGCCAGCAGTACCGGGACAGTTTCAATGAACACTGAAGCTTTCTTT. Protein sequence: CASSTGTVSMNTEAFF.

J is TRBJ2-1 and V is TRBV12-1; TRBD2, the D gene given by the table, was not confirmed from the DNA. TRBV12-1 is a documented pseudogene. This CDR3 has 19 residues. CDR3 region: CASSDGLAGASWDDDEQFF. The CDR3 DNA follows: TGTGCCAGCAGCGACGGACTAGCGGGGGCCAGCTGGGATGATGATGAGCAGTTCTTC.

This clone showed up just a few times. The chain uses TRBV28 and TRBJ1-5; 8 nucleotides agree with TRBD1. Germline CDR1 MDHEN, CDR2 SYDVKM. This CDR3 region has 16 residues. Trimming removed 5 bases from V and 6 bases from J; junction bases left unmatched: 12. The CDR3 coding sequence is TGTGCCAGCAGTCGACCCAGGGGGCGCGGGGGTCAGCCCCAGCATTTT. Protein: CASSRPRGRGGQPQHF.

V usage is TRBV6-5 and J usage is TRBJ2-3; TRBD1 agrees at 7 bases. Looked up from germline, CDR1 is MNHEY and CDR2 is SVGAGI. The CDR3 length is 16 residues. After removal of 2 bases from V and 2 bases from J, the junction contained 7 bases not matched to a gene. CDR3 DNA sequence: TGTGCCAGCAGTTACCCGACAGGGCCTGACACAGATACGCAGTATTTT. This translates into CASSYPTGPDTDTQYF.

The genes are TRBV5-1 and TRBJ2-7; TRBD1 agrees at 8 bases. Trimming removed 0 bases from V and 8 bases from J; junction bases left unmatched: 7. Germline V lookup: CDR1 SGHRS, CDR2 YFSETQ. The CDR3 is 14 amino acids. DNA of the CDR3: TGCGCCAGCAGCTTGGGGGGACAGGCTCGAAAGCAGTACTTC. This sequence encodes CASSLGGQARKQYF.

J is TRBJ2-7 and V is TRBV4-2; 9 bases match TRBD2. Trimming cost V 1 base and J 2 bases; bases outside gene matches: 3. CDR3 length: 15 amino acids. CDR1 is LGHNA, CDR2 YNFKEQ, per germline. CDR3 in DNA: TGTGCCAGCAGCCAAGTGAGCGGGGGGACCTACGAGCAGTACTTC. This encodes CASSQVSGGTYEQYF.

V is TRBV2 and J is TRBJ2-7; the D gene is possibly TRBD1 (7 bases). This CDR3 comprises 14 residues. Looked up from germline, CDR1 is SNHLY and CDR2 is FYNNEI. The V end was cut by 4 bases, the J end by 7 bases, with 17 bases between. CDR3 coding DNA: TGTGCCAGCAGTGCCGGAGGGGGCCGAAGGGAGCAGTACTTC. It specifies CASSAGGGRREQYF.

The chain uses TRBV9 and TRBJ1-1; D is perhaps TRBD1 (5 bases). V dropped 0 bases and J dropped 9 bases, with 15 bases sitting between them. CDR3 length: 14 amino acids. Germline values: CDR1 SGDLS, CDR2 YYNGEE. CDR3 sequence (DNA): TGTGCCAGCAGCGTAGAGGACATGGGTGGTCAAGCTTTCTTT. It yields the protein CASSVEDMGGQAFF.

V usage is TRBV3-1 (or the pseudogene TRBV3-2) and J usage is TRBJ1-2, with a possible D match to TRBD1 (5 bases). V was shortened by 0 bases and J by 10 bases, with 15 bases between the two germline ends. The CDR3 is made up of 14 amino acids. In germline, CDR1 is LGHDT, CDR2 YNNKEL (reference sequence). CDR3 coding DNA: TGTGCCAGCAGCCAAGATAGGCAGGGAAGGGACTACACCTTC. Protein sequence: CASSQDRQGRDYTF.

The rearrangement uses TRBV12-3 or TRBV12-4 and TRBJ2-2, with 7 bases aligning to TRBD1. The CDR3 length is 13 residues. The V segment lost 6 bases and the J segment 5 bases; nucleotides outside the gene matches: 3. DNA of the CDR3: TGTGCCAGCAGACAGGGGAGAACCGGGGAGCTGTTTTTT. Its protein is CASRQGRTGELFF.

This rearrangement joins TRBV4-1 to TRBJ1-6; no definite D call. Germline CDR1 reads MGHRA; CDR2 reads YSYEKL. The CDR3 length is 13 residues. The ends were cut back, 1 base at V and 13 bases at J, with 11 bases in the middle. In DNA, the CDR3 is TGCGCCAGCAGCCAAGTCTTGGTAGCGCCCCTCCACTTT. It is translated as CASSQVLVAPLHF.

The CDR3 protein is CASSPRGGMNTEAFF. CDR3 nucleotides: TGTGCCAGCAGCCCCCGTGGCGGCATGAACACTGAAGCTTTCTTT. The genes are TRBV7-3 and TRBJ1-1; D remains unclear. The length of the CDR3 is 15 residues. The germline gives CDR1 SGHTA, CDR2 FQGTGA. Between the trimmed V and J ends, which lost 5 bases and 0 bases, there was a span of 13 bases.

The chain carries TRBV24-1 and TRBJ1-2; D ambiguous. This CDR3 is 13 amino acids long. V was shortened by 6 bases and J by 4 bases, with 11 bases between the two germline ends. Germline V lookup: CDR1 KGHDR, CDR2 SFDVKD. The CDR3 nucleotides read TGTGCCACCAGTCGTCCAGGAGGCTATGGCTACACCTTC. The encoded protein is CATSRPGGYGYTF.

The chain joins TRBV7-8 to TRBJ2-3, with TRBD2 matching 11 bases. This CDR3 has 16 amino acids. Germline CDR1 SGHVS, CDR2 FQNEAQ. Trimming removed 3 bases from V and 6 bases from J; junction bases left unmatched: 8. In nucleotides, the CDR3 is TGTGCCAGCAGCTTGGGACTAGCGGTGGGCGCGGATACGCAGTATTTT. As protein: CASSLGLAVGADTQYF.

The rearrangement links TRBV9 to TRBJ1-5, with D maybe TRBD1 (5 bases). CDR3 length equals 15 residues. Trimming removed 0 bases at V and 5 bases at J, with 12 bases between. Germline-derived CDR1 and CDR2 are SGDLS and YYNGEE. The CDR3 DNA reads TGTGCCAGCAGCGTAGGGGGGGAGTTCTATCAGCCCCAGCATTTT. Its protein is CASSVGGEFYQPQHF.

V gene TRBV7-9 combines with J gene TRBJ1-2; 8 bases match TRBD1. Trimming cost V 5 bases and J 6 bases; bases outside gene matches: 11. This CDR3 has 15 residues. Germline values: CDR1 SEHNR, CDR2 FQNEAQ (reference sequence). The CDR3 DNA is TGTGCCAGCAGCGCCGGGACAGGATCATTAGATGGCTACACCTTC. It encodes CASSAGTGSLDGYTF. Full variable domain (remainder filled in from reference TRBV7-9 and TRBJ1-2): DTGVSQNPRHKITKRGQNVTFRCDPISEHNRLYWYRQTLGQGPEFLTYFQNEAQLEKSRLLSDRFSAERPKGSFSTLEIQRTEQGDSAMYLCASSAGTGSLDGYTFGSGTRLTVV.

This clone was detected only once. An end of the junction differs from the germline gene, which may be a read error. CDR3 in amino acids: CSVEDRGTGGHYGYIF. The CDR3 DNA reads as TGCAGCGTTGAAGATCGGGGGACAGGGGGCCACTATGGCTACATCTTC. This rearrangement joins TRBV29-1 to TRBJ1-2; 12 bases are a match to TRBD1. The V gene's germline CDR1 is SQVTM and CDR2 ANQGSEA. The CDR3 spans 16 residues.

The chain has TRBV21-1 and TRBJ1-3; the table assigns TRBD1, which was not confirmed against the DNA. TRBV21-1 is marked as a pseudogene. This CDR3 comprises 20 residues. The CDR3 here is CASSKALCGATYTTGNTIYF. Written as DNA, the CDR3 is TGTGCCAGCAGCAAAGCGCTTTGTGGGGCTACTTATACTACCGGAAACACCATATATTTT.

Concerning this clone itself: This same CDR3 is encoded by further DNA sequences in the sample. This chain links TRBV9 with TRBJ1-2, with 7 bases identical to TRBD1. CDR3 size: 14 residues. V shed 0 bases and J 3 bases; nucleotides not matched to a gene: 2. Germline assignment: CDR1 SGDLS and CDR2 YYNGEE. In DNA form, the CDR3 reads TGTGCCAGCAGCGTAGGACAGGGAGACTATGGCTACACCTTC. Translated, it gives CASSVGQGDYGYTF.

The rearrangement uses TRBV20-1 and TRBJ2-1; 7 bases are shared with TRBD2. V gave up 6 bases and J gave up 9 bases; unmatched junction bases: 5. This CDR3 contains 11 residues. Germline CDR1 and CDR2: DFQATT and SNEGSKA (reference sequence). CDR3 region: CSASLAFEQFF. CDR3 nucleotides: TGCAGTGCATCACTAGCGTTTGAGCAGTTCTTC.

In this sample, this clone is medium-sized. The chain recombines TRBV29-1 with TRBJ1-2; D ambiguous. The CDR3 consists of 13 residues. Germline values: CDR1 SQVTM, CDR2 ANQGSEA. V gave up 4 bases and J gave up 6 bases, with 15 bases separating them. The chain's CDR3 is CSVGEGSVDGYTF. The CDR3 DNA follows: TGCAGCGTTGGAGAGGGCTCAGTGGATGGCTACACCTTC.

V and J are TRBV2 and TRBJ1-1, with 8 bases matching TRBD1. CDR1 and CDR2 from the germline V gene are SNHLY and FYNNEI. The trim removed 6 bases at V and 5 bases at J, leaving 11 bases unmatched. The CDR3 contains 15 residues. The CDR3 sequence is CASSEHNRGKTEAFF. In DNA form, the CDR3 reads TGTGCCAGCAGCGAACATAACAGGGGGAAGACTGAAGCTTTCTTT.

The rearrangement uses TRBV6-1 and TRBJ1-5, with D possibly TRBD1 on 5 matching bases. CDR3 size: 14 residues. V lost 2 bases to trimming and J lost 2 bases, with 7 bases between them. The germline V gene has CDR1 MNHNS and CDR2 SASEGT. The CDR3 loop reads CASSEIGGNQPQHF. The CDR3 DNA reads as TGTGCCAGCAGTGAAATAGGGGGCAATCAGCCCCAGCATTTT.

The V and J genes are TRBV5-4 and TRBJ2-5, with D perhaps TRBD1 (5 bases). V lost 4 bases to trimming and J lost 1 base, with 11 bases between them. The CDR3 has 14 residues. Germline CDR1 is SGHNT and CDR2 is YYREEE (reference sequence). CDR3 region: CASSLGRAQETQYF. The CDR3 DNA follows: TGTGCCAGCAGCCTGGGCAGGGCCCAAGAGACCCAGTACTTC. Using reference TRBV5-4 and TRBJ2-5 for the parts outside the CDR3, the full variable domain is ETGVTQSPTHLIKTRGQQVTLRCSSQSGHNTVSWYQQALGQGPQFIFQYYREEENGRGNFPPRFSGLQFPNYSSELNVNALELDDSALYLCASSLGRAQETQYFGPGTRLLVL.